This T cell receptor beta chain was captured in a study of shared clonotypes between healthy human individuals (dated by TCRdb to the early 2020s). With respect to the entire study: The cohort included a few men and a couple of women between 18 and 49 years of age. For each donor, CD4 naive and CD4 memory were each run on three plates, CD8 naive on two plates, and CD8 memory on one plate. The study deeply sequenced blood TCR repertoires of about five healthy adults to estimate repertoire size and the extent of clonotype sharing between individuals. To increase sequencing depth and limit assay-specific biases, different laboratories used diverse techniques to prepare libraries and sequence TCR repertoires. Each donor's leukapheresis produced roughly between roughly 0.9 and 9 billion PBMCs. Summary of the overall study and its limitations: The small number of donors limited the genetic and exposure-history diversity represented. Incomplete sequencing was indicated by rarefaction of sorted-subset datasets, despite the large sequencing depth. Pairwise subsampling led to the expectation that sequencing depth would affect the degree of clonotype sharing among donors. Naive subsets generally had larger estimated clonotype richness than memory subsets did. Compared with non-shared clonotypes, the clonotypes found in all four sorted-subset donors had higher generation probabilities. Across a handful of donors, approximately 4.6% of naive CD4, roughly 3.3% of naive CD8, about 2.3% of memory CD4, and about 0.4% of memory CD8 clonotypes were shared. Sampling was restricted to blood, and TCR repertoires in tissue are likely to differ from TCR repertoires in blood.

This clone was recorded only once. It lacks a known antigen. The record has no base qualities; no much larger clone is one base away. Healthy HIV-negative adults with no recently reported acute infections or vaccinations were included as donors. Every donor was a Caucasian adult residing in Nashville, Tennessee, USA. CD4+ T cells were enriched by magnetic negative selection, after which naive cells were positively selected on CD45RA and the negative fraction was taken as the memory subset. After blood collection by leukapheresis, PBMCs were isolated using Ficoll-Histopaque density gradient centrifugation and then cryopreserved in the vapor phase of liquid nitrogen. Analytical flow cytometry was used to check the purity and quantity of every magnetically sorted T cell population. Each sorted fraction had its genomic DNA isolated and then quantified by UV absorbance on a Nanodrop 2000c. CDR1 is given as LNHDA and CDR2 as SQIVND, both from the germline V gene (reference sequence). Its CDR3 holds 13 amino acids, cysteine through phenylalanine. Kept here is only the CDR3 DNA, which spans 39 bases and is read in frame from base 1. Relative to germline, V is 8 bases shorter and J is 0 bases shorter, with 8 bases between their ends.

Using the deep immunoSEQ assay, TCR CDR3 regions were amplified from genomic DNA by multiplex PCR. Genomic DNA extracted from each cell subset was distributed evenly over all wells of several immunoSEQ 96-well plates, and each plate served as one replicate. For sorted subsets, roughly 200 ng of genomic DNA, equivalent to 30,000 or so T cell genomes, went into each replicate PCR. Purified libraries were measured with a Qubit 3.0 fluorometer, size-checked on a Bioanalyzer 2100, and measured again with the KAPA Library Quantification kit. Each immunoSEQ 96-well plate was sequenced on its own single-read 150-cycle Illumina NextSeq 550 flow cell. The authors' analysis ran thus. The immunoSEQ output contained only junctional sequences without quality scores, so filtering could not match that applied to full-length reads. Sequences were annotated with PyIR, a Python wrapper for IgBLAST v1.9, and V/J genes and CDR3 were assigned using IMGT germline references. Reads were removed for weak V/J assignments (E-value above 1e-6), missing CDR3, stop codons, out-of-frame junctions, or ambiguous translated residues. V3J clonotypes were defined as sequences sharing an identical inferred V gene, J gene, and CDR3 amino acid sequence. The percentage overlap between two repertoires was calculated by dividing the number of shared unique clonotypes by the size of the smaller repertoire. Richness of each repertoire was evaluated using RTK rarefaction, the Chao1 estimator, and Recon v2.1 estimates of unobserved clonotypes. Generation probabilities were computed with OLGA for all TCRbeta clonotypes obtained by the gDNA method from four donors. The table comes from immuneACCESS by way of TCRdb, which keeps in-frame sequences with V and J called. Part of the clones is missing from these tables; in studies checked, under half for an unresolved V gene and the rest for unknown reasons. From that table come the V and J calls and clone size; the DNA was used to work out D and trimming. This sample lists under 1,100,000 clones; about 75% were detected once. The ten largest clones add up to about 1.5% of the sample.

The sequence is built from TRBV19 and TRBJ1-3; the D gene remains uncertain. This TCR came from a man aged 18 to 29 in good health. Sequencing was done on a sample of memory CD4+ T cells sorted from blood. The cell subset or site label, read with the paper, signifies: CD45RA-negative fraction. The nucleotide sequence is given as TGTGCCAGTTCGGGTCTCTCTGGAAACACCATATATTTT. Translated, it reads CASSGLSGNTIYF. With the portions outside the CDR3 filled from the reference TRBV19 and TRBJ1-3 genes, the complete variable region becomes DGGITQSPKYLFRKEGQNVTLSCEQNLNHDAMYWYRQDPGQGLRLIYYSQIVNDFQKGDIAEGYSVSREKKESFPLTVTSAQKNPTAFYLCASSGLSGNTIYFGEGSWLTVV.